The rows below give T cell receptor beta chains drawn from one sample of a study of cytomegalovirus exposure and HLA in healthy donors. Assay: immunoSEQ multiplex PCR; the TCRdb copy retains only in-frame clones and omits some. The sample has approximately 150,000 clones; 75% to 90% are singletons. Specimen: PBMCs. These TCRs come from a male donor in good health and CMV-seronegative. The CDR3 runs from the conserved cysteine through the conserved F or W. The D gene is left open where the match is weak. Some rows have no size entry. The others give once, few or many, or a class for an expanded clone.

clone_size j_call cdr3_length d_call v_call cdr3_nt cdr3_aa
once TRBJ2-5 11 - TRBV29-1 TGCAGCGGAGGACAGTCAGAGACCCAGTACTTC CSGGQSETQYF
- TRBJ2-7 15 TRBD1 TRBV5-6 TGTGCCAGCAGAACGACAGGGGGATATTCCTACGAGCAGTACTTC CASRTTGGYSYEQYF
- TRBJ2-7 13 - TRBV29-1 TGCAGCGTTGGGGCAGGGATTGGCTACGAGCAGTACTTC CSVGAGIGYEQYF
- TRBJ2-7 12 TRBD1 TRBV6-4 TGTGCCAGCCGGGACAGGGGTGGCGAGCAGTACTTC CASRDRGGEQYF
- TRBJ1-2 12 TRBD1 TRBV19 TGTGCCAGTAGTACGGACAGGCTTGGCTACACCTTC CASSTDRLGYTF
- TRBJ2-1 13 TRBD2 TRBV25-1 TGTGCCAGCAGCAGCGGGGGCTACAATGAGCAGTTCTTC CASSSGGYNEQFF
- TRBJ1-2 14 TRBD1 TRBV6-5 TGTGCCAGCAGGAGGGACAGGGCTAGCTATGGCTACACCTTC CASRRDRASYGYTF
once TRBJ2-7 15 TRBD1 TRBV6-5 TGTGCCAGCAGTTACTCGAGACAGGGTGGTGGTGAGCAGTACTTC CASSYSRQGGGEQYF
once TRBJ1-1 15 - TRBV5-6 TGTGCCAGCAGCTCACTAGAGACCCCTAACACTGAAGCTTTCTTT CASSSLETPNTEAFF
- TRBJ1-2 14 TRBD1 TRBV6-1 TGTGCCAGCAGTTTGTTACAGGGGAGCTATGGCTACACCTTC CASSLLQGSYGYTF
- TRBJ2-5 15 TRBD1 TRBV11-2 TGTGCCAGCAGCCCTAGCCCACAGGGGCGGGAGACCCAGTACTTC CASSPSPQGRETQYF
- TRBJ2-4 13 - TRBV27 TGTGCCAGCAGCCCCCTGGCCAAAAACATTCAGTACTTC CASSPLAKNIQYF
- TRBJ1-1 16 - TRBV11-2 TGTGCCAGCAGCCCCATCCGGACAGCCGGAAACACTGAAGCTTTCTTT CASSPIRTAGNTEAFF
- TRBJ1-2 15 TRBD1 TRBV30 TGTGCCTGGAGGAACAGGGGGCGAACGCCGGACGGCTACACCTTC CAWRNRGRTPDGYTF
- TRBJ2-1 15 - TRBV5-1 TGCGCCAGCAGCGAGACTACCCGCTCCTACAATGAGCAGTTCTTC CASSETTRSYNEQFF
- TRBJ2-5 16 - TRBV2 TGTGCCAGCAGTGAAGCCCCCCCAGGGATTGGAGAGACCCAGTACTTC CASSEAPPGIGETQYF
- TRBJ2-3 20 TRBD1 TRBV5-1 TGCGCCAGCAGCTTGCATTTTCCGGGACAGGGGGTATCTAGCACAGATACGCAGTATTTT CASSLHFPGQGVSSTDTQYF
- TRBJ1-2 19 TRBD1 TRBV7-9 TGTTCCAGCAGCTCCCCTGGAGGGCAGGGGGCCCGCTTCTCCTATGGCTACACCTTC CSSSSPGGQGARFSYGYTF
- TRBJ2-6 16 TRBD1 TRBV9 TGTGCCAGCAGCACAACAGGGGGCTCTGGGGCCAACGTCCTGACTTTC CASSTTGGSGANVLTF
- TRBJ2-7 18 TRBD2 TRBV9 TGTGCCAGCAGCGCCGGACTAGCGGGGGGGCGGAGCTCCTACGAGCAGTACTTC CASSAGLAGGRSSYEQYF
- TRBJ2-1 11 - TRBV9 TGTGCCAGCAGCGTAGGGCATGAGCAGTTCTTC CASSVGHEQFF
- TRBJ2-1 13 - TRBV19 TGTGCCAGTAGTCAGAGGGCCTACAATGAGCAGTTCTTC CASSQRAYNEQFF
- TRBJ2-3 16 TRBD2 TRBV5-1 TGCGCCAGCAGGAACGGACTAGCGGGAACCACAGATACGCAGTATTTT CASRNGLAGTTDTQYF
- TRBJ1-2 15 - TRBV6-5 TGTGCCAGCAGTTACTCGACTAGGACGCTTTATGGCTACACCTTC CASSYSTRTLYGYTF
few TRBJ2-1 15 TRBD2 TRBV7-2 TGTGCCAGCAGCTCGCGGGGGGGCCTAGACAATGAGCAGTTCTTC CASSSRGGLDNEQFF
few TRBJ1-5 13 - TRBV2 TGTGCCAGCAGCTTAGCAGGGGATCAGCCCCAGCATTTT CASSLAGDQPQHF
- TRBJ2-5 15 - TRBV4-1 TGCGCCAGCAGCCAAGTCGAAGGGGTCCAAGAGACCCAGTACTTC CASSQVEGVQETQYF
- TRBJ2-2 15 - TRBV19 TGTGCCAGTAGTGTAGGACAGTTTCTCACCGGGGAGCTGTTTTTT CASSVGQFLTGELFF
- TRBJ2-2 15 TRBD1 TRBV2 TGTGCCAGCAGTCAAGACAGGGGCGGTACCGGGGAGCTGTTTTTT CASSQDRGGTGELFF
- TRBJ1-4 14 - TRBV4-1 TGCGCCAGCAGCCAACAGGCAACTAATGAAAAACTGTTTTTT CASSQQATNEKLFF
- TRBJ2-7 15 TRBD1 TRBV19 TGTGCCAGTAGTATGGGGGACAGGGAGGGCTACGAGCAGTACTTC CASSMGDREGYEQYF
- TRBJ2-7 16 - TRBV5-4 TGTGCCAGCAGCTTGGGATCCCTTGTCGGCTCCTACGAGCAGTACTTC CASSLGSLVGSYEQYF
- TRBJ2-2 15 - TRBV7-9 TGTTCCAGCAGCTTAGCGCGGGTTAGACCCGGGGAGCTGTTTTTT CSSSLARVRPGELFF
- TRBJ1-6 13 - TRBV14 TGTGCCAGCAGGAGAGGGCCTCGGGCACCCCTCCACTTT CASRRGPRAPLHF
- TRBJ1-2 12 - TRBV6-1 TGTGCCAGCAGCCCCAACACTGACTTCTACACCTTC CASSPNTDFYTF
- TRBJ2-7 17 TRBD1 TRBV7-9 TGTGCCAGCAGCTTTAGACCTGGGGACAGGGGGCGATGGGAGCAGTACTTC CASSFRPGDRGRWEQYF
once TRBJ1-6 16 - TRBV27 TGTGCCAGCAGTTTACGAGTAGACTCCTATAATTCACCCCTCCACTTT CASSLRVDSYNSPLHF
- TRBJ1-1 14 - TRBV5-6 TGTGCCAGCAGCTTGGAATTCGTGAACACTGAAGCTTTCTTT CASSLEFVNTEAFF
- TRBJ1-6 18 TRBD1 TRBV14 TGTGCCAGCAGCCAGACCAACAGGGGGTATTCCTATAATTCACCCCTCCACTTT CASSQTNRGYSYNSPLHF
- TRBJ1-2 14 - TRBV6-5 TGTGCCAGCAGTTACGATCAGGGGTTTGATGGCTACACCTTC CASSYDQGFDGYTF